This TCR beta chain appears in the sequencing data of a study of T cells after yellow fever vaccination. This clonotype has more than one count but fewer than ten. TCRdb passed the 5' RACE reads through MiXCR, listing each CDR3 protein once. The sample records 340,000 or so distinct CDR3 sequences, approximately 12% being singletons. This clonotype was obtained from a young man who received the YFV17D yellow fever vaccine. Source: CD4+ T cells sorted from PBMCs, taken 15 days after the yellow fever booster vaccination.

Here the CDR3 reads CASSPPDSGQQSPLHF. The DNA of the CDR3 is TGTGCCAGCAGTCCACCGGACTCGGGACAGCAATCACCCCTCCACTTT. The chain has TRBV6-2 or TRBV6-3 and TRBJ1-6, with TRBD1 matching over 7 bases. Germline V gene sequence: CDR1 MNHEY, CDR2 SVGEGT. CDR3 length: 16 residues. V lost 5 bases and J lost 10; bases outside the gene matches: 14.